The present T cell receptor (beta chain) was sequenced within a study of shared clonotypes between healthy human individuals. Replicate sorted-subset PCRs were loaded with around 200 ng DNA, 31,000 or so T cell genomes. The repertoire was sequenced with immunoSEQ multiplex PCR; TCRdb's copy has only in-frame clones and lacks some. The sample has about 1.1 million clones, roughly 74% seen once. The CDR3 runs to 16 residues. The V segment lost 4 bases and the J segment 4 bases; nucleotides outside the gene matches: 8. Per the germline V gene, CDR1 is MDHEN and CDR2 is SYDVKM. Donors were healthy HIV-negative adults without recent acute infections or vaccinations.

V is TRBV28 and J is TRBJ1-3; 9 nucleotides align to TRBD1. This TCR came from a man between 18 and 29 years old in good health. Some clones in this sample may be carry-over from other donors' samples. Sequenced sample: memory CD4+ T cells from PBMCs. The subset: CD45RA-negative fraction. The CDR3 is CASSSPQGAEGNTIYF. CDR3 coding DNA: TGTGCCAGCAGTTCCCCACAGGGGGCTGAAGGAAACACCATATATTTT.